This TCR beta chain was captured by sequencing in a study of OX40 agonist ivuxolimab in advanced cancers. Measured with immunoSEQ multiplex PCR; TCRdb has only the in-frame clones, and not every one. The table lists over 25,000 clones, 80% to 90% of them singletons. The origin of this receptor is an adult with an advanced solid tumor such as melanoma, head and neck, liver or kidney cancer. The source material was CD4+ or CD8+ T cells sorted from blood, sampled in a trial of the OX40 agonist ivuxolimab.

CDR3 DNA sequence: TGTGCCAGCTCACTTGACGGGACACAGCTTCGAGCCCAGCATTTT. It codes for CASSLDGTQLRAQHF. This chain uses TRBV18 with TRBJ1-5, with a weak D call TRBD1 (6 bases). This CDR3 region has 15 residues. V was clipped by 4 bases and J by 11 bases, with 21 bases between them. CDR1 and CDR2 (germline): KGHSH, LQKENI.